These 28 T cell receptor beta chains came from one sample sequenced in a study of vaccination and CD4 T cells after COVID-19. Sample treatment: roughly 10-day PBMC culture with coronavirus spike peptide pools or control peptides (ViraFEST assay). At the Johns Hopkins FTIC core, DNA taken from cultured CD4+ T cells was sequenced by way of the Oncomine TCR Beta short-read assay. TCRdb processed the PCR reads anew with MiXCR; each CDR3 protein has one entry. The sample has nearly 20,000 distinct CDR3 sequences, 60% to 85% seen once. For these receptors, no antigen is known. Sequencing was performed on CD4+ T cells from blood, cultured in vitro, taken after SARS-CoV-2 vaccination. These receptor sequences come from a human donor who received a COVID-19 vaccine.

For this clonotype: At one boundary the junction diverges from the germline segment, which might be a read error. The rearrangement uses TRBV5-3 and TRBJ1-1, with D possibly TRBD1 on 5 matching bases. TRBV5-3 is an open reading frame, and its role is uncertain. This CDR3 is built from 13 residues. Here the CDR3 DNA reads TGTGCCAGCAGCTTTGCACAGGACACTGAAGCTTTCTTT. As protein: CASSFAQDTEAFF.

The V gene is TRBV30, the J gene TRBJ2-3; possibly TRBD1 or TRBD2 for D (6 bases each). The CDR3 is made up of 13 amino acids. V was shortened by 0 bases and J by 4 bases, with 8 bases between the two germline ends. Germline values: CDR1 GTSNPN, CDR2 SVGIG (reference sequence). CDR3 bases: TGTGCCTGGAGTGTAAGGGGGGCAGATACGCAGTATTTT. This encodes CAWSVRGADTQYF. The full variable domain, its missing parts supplied by reference TRBV30 and TRBJ2-3, is SQTIHQWPATLVQPVGSPLSLECTVEGTSNPNLYWYRQAAGRGLQLLFYSVGIGQISSEVPQNLSASRPQDRQFILSSKKLLLSDSGFYLCAWSVRGADTQYFGPGTRLTVL.

The chain links TRBV24-1 to TRBJ1-2; D is undetermined. The CDR3 is made up of 13 amino acids. Germline V CDR1 and CDR2: KGHDR, SFDVKD. V was trimmed by 4 bases and J by 7 bases, leaving 12 bases between them. The CDR3 protein is CATSEGKWSGYTF. CDR3 DNA sequence: TGTGCCACCAGTGAAGGGAAATGGAGTGGCTACACCTTC.

The genes are TRBV6-1 and TRBJ2-4; a possible D gene is TRBD1 (6 bases). Germline CDR1 reads MNHNS; CDR2 reads SASEGT. Trimming removed 8 bases at V and 3 bases at J, with 20 bases between. The CDR3 runs to 16 residues. The DNA for the CDR3 is TGTGCCAGCCGCTCAGCGTGGAGACAGGACAAAAACATTCAGTACTTC. Translated: CASRSAWRQDKNIQYF.

Only a few counts were recorded for this clonotype. The gene calls are TRBV19 and TRBJ1-5; tentatively, D is TRBD1 (6 bases). The CDR3 extends over 14 amino acids. Germline V gene data show CDR1 as LNHDA and CDR2 as SQIVND (reference sequence). Trimming removed 4 bases from V and 3 bases from J, with 10 bases in between. The CDR3 loop reads CASSTGQFNQPQHF. CDR3 in DNA: TGTGCCAGTAGTACCGGACAGTTCAATCAGCCCCAGCATTTT.

This chain links TRBV24-1 with TRBJ1-6, with unresolved D. The CDR3 is made up of 13 amino acids. Germline V CDR1 and CDR2: KGHDR, SFDVKD. The germline V and J ends were trimmed by 5 bases and 10 bases, with 11 bases remaining between them. DNA of the CDR3: TGTGCCACCAGTGCCGATCCCTTCTCACCCCTCCACTTT. It translates to CATSADPFSPLHF.

Here the CDR3 reads CASSLGLTDTQYF. CDR3 coding DNA: TGTGCCAGCAGCTTAGGCCTCACAGATACGCAGTATTTT. This rearrangement joins TRBV7-2 to TRBJ2-3; D call uncertain. Germline CDR1 and CDR2: SGHTA and FQGNSA. Trimming shortened V by 1 base and J by 2 bases, and 4 bases separated the two germline ends. This CDR3 region has 13 residues.

V gene TRBV7-2 combines with J gene TRBJ2-3, with TRBD2 matching 9 bases. This CDR3 is 16 amino acids long. V lost 5 bases, J lost 8 bases, and 14 bases stayed unmatched. Germline V gene sequence: CDR1 SGHTA, CDR2 FQGNSA. CDR3: CASSRLSRGGASTQYF. In nucleotides, the CDR3 is TGTGCCAGCAGCCGCTTGAGTCGCGGGGGGGCCAGTACGCAGTATTTT.

V usage is TRBV2 and J usage is TRBJ2-3; TRBD1 might be the D (5 bases). The V end lost 6 bases, the J end lost 1 base, and 8 bases lay between the germline ends. In germline, CDR1 is SNHLY, CDR2 FYNNEI. The CDR3 has 13 residues. The CDR3 coding sequence is TGTGCCAGCAGGGACACTGGCACAGATACGCAGTATTTT. Protein: CASRDTGTDTQYF.

The V call is TRBV19, the J call TRBJ2-5; 7 bases are shared with TRBD1. The germline V gene has CDR1 LNHDA and CDR2 SQIVND (reference sequence). The ends lost 1 base at V and 3 bases at J; junction bases unmatched: 5. The CDR3 sequence is 15 residues long. The CDR3 protein is CASSIGLGTEETQYF. CDR3 sequence (DNA): TGTGCCAGTAGTATAGGGTTGGGGACAGAAGAGACCCAGTACTTC.

The chain recombines TRBV5-4 with TRBJ2-6; 7 bases are a match to TRBD1. Germline V gene sequence: CDR1 SGHNT, CDR2 YYREEE (reference sequence). The CDR3 loop spans 17 amino acids. J gave up 0 bases and V 3 bases, and 6 bases lay outside the gene matches. This CDR3 is CASSSWDRFSGANVLTF. Written as DNA, the CDR3 is TGTGCCAGCAGCTCCTGGGACAGATTCTCTGGGGCCAACGTCCTGACTTTC.

The chain joins TRBV20-1 to TRBJ2-3, with 10 bases aligning to TRBD2. Germline lookup yields CDR1 DFQATT and CDR2 SNEGSKA (reference sequence). The V gene end was trimmed by 0 bases and the J gene end by 5 bases; junction bases not matched to a gene: 5. The CDR3 has 15 residues. The CDR3 DNA follows: TGCAGTGCTAGAGATCAGCGGGGGGGCCAAGATACGCAGTATTTT. Amino acids: CSARDQRGGQDTQYF.

This clonotype was seen only a few times. This chain joins TRBV7-2 and TRBJ1-5; tentative D call: TRBD1 (6 bases). In germline, CDR1 is SGHTA, CDR2 FQGNSA. Trimming removed 4 bases at V and 8 bases at J, with 15 bases between. The CDR3 runs 14 residues. DNA for the CDR3: TGTGCCAGCAGCTCTACAGGGAGGGACGAGCCCCAGCATTTT. It encodes CASSSTGRDEPQHF.

This sequence joins TRBV5-1 and TRBJ2-2; D call uncertain. The CDR3 is 13 amino acids. The V end lost 2 bases, the J end lost 6 bases, and 8 bases lay between the germline ends. CDR1 is SGHRS, CDR2 YFSETQ, per germline. The chain's CDR3 is CASSLFVAGELFF. The CDR3 DNA is TGCGCCAGCAGCTTATTCGTGGCCGGGGAGCTGTTTTTT.

The V and J genes are TRBV12-3 or TRBV12-4 and TRBJ1-1; D may be TRBD1 (6 bases). There are 13 residues in the CDR3. Trimming removed 6 bases at V and 4 bases at J, with 12 bases between. The CDR3, as DNA: TGTGCCAGCAGCACGACAGGACGCACTGAAGCTTTCTTT. Protein sequence: CASSTTGRTEAFF.

In the case of this clonotype: A read error may account for a junction end that differs from germline. The CDR3 nucleotides read TGTGCCAGCAGTGGGGGGATGGACAGGGCCCGGGGTTTC. It yields the protein CASSGGMDRARGF. This chain uses TRBV2 with TRBJ2-4, with 8 nucleotides matching TRBD1. The CDR3 runs 13 residues. Germline V lookup: CDR1 SNHLY, CDR2 FYNNEI. Drawing the rest from reference TRBV2 and TRBJ2-4, the complete variable domain is EPEVTQTPSHQVTQMGQEVILRCVPISNHLYFYWYRQILGQKVEFLVSFYNNEISEKSEIFDDQFSVERPDGSNFTLKIRSTKLEDSAMYFCASSGGMDRARGFGAGTRLSVL.

The chain combines TRBV24-1 with TRBJ1-2, with 11 nucleotides matching TRBD1. Trimming removed 1 base from V and 6 bases from J; junction bases left unmatched: 3. Per germline, CDR1 KGHDR and CDR2 SFDVKD. This CDR3 region has 15 residues. DNA of the CDR3: TGTGCCACCAGTGATTTCGGACAGGGGGCCCATGGCTACACCTTC. As protein: CATSDFGQGAHGYTF.

This chain uses TRBV19 with TRBJ2-5, with D uncertain. Germline CDR1 is LNHDA and CDR2 is SQIVND (reference sequence). Trimming left V 1 base short and J 8 bases short, with 5 bases between. This CDR3 region has 11 residues. The CDR3 reads CASSIGVTQYF. CDR3 in DNA: TGTGCCAGTAGTATAGGAGTTACCCAGTACTTC.

V is TRBV20-1 and J is TRBJ1-4, with TRBD1 identical over 10 bases. V trimming: 3 bases; J trimming: 1 base; junction bases outside the gene matches: 5. There are 16 residues in the CDR3. In germline, CDR1 is DFQATT, CDR2 SNEGSKA (reference sequence). This CDR3 is CSASWDRGETNEKLFF. The CDR3 bases are TGCAGTGCTAGTTGGGACAGGGGAGAAACTAATGAAAAACTGTTTTTT.

The chain carries TRBV15 and TRBJ1-6; D call uncertain. The length of the CDR3 is 16 residues. The V gene's germline CDR1 is LNHNV and CDR2 YYDKDF (reference sequence). The V and J ends lost 2 bases and 7 bases respectively, with 15 bases between them. The CDR3 loop is CATSRSQWTENSPLHF. The CDR3 region has the DNA TGTGCCACCAGCAGAAGTCAGTGGACCGAGAATTCACCCCTCCACTTT.

The chain recombines TRBV7-2 with TRBJ1-3, with 7 bases fitting TRBD1. There are 18 residues in the CDR3. With 3 bases clipped from V and 4 bases from J, the junction kept 15 bases outside the gene matches. Germline V CDR1 and CDR2: SGHTA, FQGNSA. The CDR3 region is CASSLVSRGRGEGNTIYF. The DNA of the CDR3 is TGTGCCAGCAGCTTGGTTTCAAGGGGGCGCGGAGAGGGAAACACCATATATTTT.

The chain recombines TRBV5-1 with TRBJ1-3; D gene ambiguous. Trimming removed 3 bases from V and 0 bases from J, with 4 bases in between. CDR3 size: 13 residues. The germline CDR1 and CDR2 sequences are SGHRS and YFSETQ. In nucleotides, the CDR3 is TGCGCCAGCAGCTCGAGCTCTGGAAACACCATATATTTT. Translating gives CASSSSSGNTIYF.

This rearrangement joins TRBV29-1 to TRBJ2-5, with D uncertain. Trimming took 5 bases from V and 5 from J, leaving 12 bases between them. Germline lookup yields CDR1 SQVTM and CDR2 ANQGSEA. The length of the CDR3 is 12 residues. Written as DNA, the CDR3 is TGCAGCGTTCTGATTAGGGTTGAGACCCAGTACTTC. Translated: CSVLIRVETQYF. The variable domain in full, with the rest retrieved from reference TRBV29-1 and TRBJ2-5, is SAVISQKPSRDICQRGTSLTIQCQVDSQVTMMFWYRQQPGQSLTLIATANQGSEATYESGFVIDKFPISRPNLTFSTLTVSNMSPEDSSIYLCSVLIRVETQYFGPGTRLLVL.

The chain carries TRBV10-3 and TRBJ2-7; no reliable D call. With 7 bases removed from V and 4 bases from J, the gap between germline ends came to 14 bases. There are 13 residues in the CDR3. Germline V lookup: CDR1 ENHRY, CDR2 SYGVKD. CDR3 nucleotide sequence: TGTGCCATCACCGCTAGTGTGGGTTACGAGCAGTACTTC. It encodes CAITASVGYEQYF.

This chain links TRBV6-1 with TRBJ1-6, with a tentative D call TRBD1 (5 bases). Germline V gives CDR1 MNHNS, CDR2 SASEGT. The V and J ends lost 6 bases and 7 bases respectively, with 16 bases between them. CDR3 length equals 15 residues. CDR3 protein: CASRRPAGDNSPLHF. CDR3 coding DNA: TGTGCCAGCAGACGACCCGCTGGGGACAATTCACCCCTCCACTTT.

The rearrangement uses TRBV6-1 and TRBJ2-5; D ambiguous. Germline V gene lookup returns CDR1 MNHNS and CDR2 SASEGT. Trimming took off 7 bases at V and 0 bases at J, with 12 bases between the two ends. This CDR3 contains 14 residues. Here the CDR3 DNA reads TGTGCCAGCACCCGGTCACAGTACCAAGAGACCCAGTACTTC. Translating it yields CASTRSQYQETQYF.

This clonotype has just a few counts. The rearrangement joins TRBV12-3 or TRBV12-4 to TRBJ1-6; D gene ambiguous. Trimming shortened V by 6 bases and J by 0 bases, and 3 bases separated the two germline ends. The CDR3 loop spans 13 amino acids. In DNA form, the CDR3 reads TGTGCCAGCAGATCCTCCTATAATTCACCCCTCCACTTT. Translating it yields CASRSSYNSPLHF.

The chain employs TRBV27 and TRBJ1-5; a possible D gene is TRBD1 (6 bases). CDR1 and CDR2 from the germline V gene are MNHEY and SMNVEV (reference sequence). The ends were cut back, 1 base at V and 7 bases at J, with 11 bases in the middle. The CDR3 runs to 14 residues. The CDR3 sequence: CASSLLGGNQPQHF. The CDR3 region has the DNA TGTGCCAGCAGTTTATTAGGGGGAAACCAGCCCCAGCATTTT.